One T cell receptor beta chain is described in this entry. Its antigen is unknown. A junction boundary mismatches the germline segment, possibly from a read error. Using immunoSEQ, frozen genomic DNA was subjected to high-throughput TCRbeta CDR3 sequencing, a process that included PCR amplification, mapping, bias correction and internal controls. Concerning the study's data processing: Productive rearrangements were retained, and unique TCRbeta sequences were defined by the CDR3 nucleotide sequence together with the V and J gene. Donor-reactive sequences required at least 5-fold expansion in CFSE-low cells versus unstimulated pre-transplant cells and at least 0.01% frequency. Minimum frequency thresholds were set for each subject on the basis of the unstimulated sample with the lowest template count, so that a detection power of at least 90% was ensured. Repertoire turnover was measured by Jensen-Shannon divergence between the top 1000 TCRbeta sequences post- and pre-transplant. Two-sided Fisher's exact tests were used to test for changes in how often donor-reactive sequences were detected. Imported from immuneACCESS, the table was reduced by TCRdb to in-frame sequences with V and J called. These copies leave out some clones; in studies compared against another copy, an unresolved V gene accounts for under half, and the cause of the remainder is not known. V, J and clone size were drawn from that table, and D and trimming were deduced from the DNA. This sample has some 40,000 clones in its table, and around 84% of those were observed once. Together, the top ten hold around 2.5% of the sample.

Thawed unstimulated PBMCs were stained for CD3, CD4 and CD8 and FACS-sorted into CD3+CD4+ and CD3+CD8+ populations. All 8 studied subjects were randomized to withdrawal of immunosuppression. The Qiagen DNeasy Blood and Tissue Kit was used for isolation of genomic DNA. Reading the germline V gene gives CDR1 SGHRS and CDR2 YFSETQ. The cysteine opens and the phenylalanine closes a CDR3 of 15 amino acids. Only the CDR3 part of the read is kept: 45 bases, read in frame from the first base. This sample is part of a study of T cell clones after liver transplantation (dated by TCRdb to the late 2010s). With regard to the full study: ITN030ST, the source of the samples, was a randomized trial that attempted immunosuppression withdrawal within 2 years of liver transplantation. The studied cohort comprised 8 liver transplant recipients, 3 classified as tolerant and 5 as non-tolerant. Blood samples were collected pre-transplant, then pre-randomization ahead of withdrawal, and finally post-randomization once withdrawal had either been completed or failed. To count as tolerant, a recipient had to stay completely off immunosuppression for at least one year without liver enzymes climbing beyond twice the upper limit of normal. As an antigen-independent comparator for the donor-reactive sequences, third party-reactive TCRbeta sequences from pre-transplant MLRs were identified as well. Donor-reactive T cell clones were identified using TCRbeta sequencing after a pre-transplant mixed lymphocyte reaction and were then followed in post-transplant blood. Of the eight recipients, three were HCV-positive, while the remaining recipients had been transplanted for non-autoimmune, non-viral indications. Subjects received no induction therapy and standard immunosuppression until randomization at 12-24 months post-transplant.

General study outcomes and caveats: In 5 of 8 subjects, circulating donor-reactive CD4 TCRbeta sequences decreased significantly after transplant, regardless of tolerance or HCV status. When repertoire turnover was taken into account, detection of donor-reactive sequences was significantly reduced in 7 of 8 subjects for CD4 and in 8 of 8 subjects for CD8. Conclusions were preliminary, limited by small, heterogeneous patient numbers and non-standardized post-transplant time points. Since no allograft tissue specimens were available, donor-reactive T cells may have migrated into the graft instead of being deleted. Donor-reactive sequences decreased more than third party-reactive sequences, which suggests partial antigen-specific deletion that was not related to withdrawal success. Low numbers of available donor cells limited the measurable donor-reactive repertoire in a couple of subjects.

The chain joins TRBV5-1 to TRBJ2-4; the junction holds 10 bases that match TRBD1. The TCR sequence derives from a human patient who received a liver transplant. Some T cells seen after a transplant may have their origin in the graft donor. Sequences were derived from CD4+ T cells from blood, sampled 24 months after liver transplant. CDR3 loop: CASSPAGYLTGGMHF. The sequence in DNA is TGCGCCAGCAGCCCTGCCGGCTACTTGACAGGGGGCATGCACTTC.